The 6 T cell receptor beta chains presented below share a single source sample, sequenced in a study of blood T cell repertoires in COVID-19. Sequencing used immunoSEQ multiplex PCR; TCRdb keeps in-frame clones, though not all of them. This sample yields under 60,000 clones, of which under 85% are seen a single time; approximately 10% belongs to the top ten. Sequencing used peripheral blood. The origin of the receptors is a man between 60 and 70 years old with acute or convalescent COVID-19.

The chain joins TRBV4-3 to TRBJ1-6; D is unresolved. The V gene lost 0 bases and the J gene lost 0 bases, with 9 bases spanning the gap. The CDR3 is 17 amino acids. CDR1 is LGHNA and CDR2 is YSLEER in the germline V gene. The CDR3 DNA follows: TGCGCCAGCAGCCAAGAAGGTGGAGGCTCCTATAATTCACCCCTCCACTTT. Its translation: CASSQEGGGSYNSPLHF.

This clone was seen once. The rearrangement links TRBV7-9 to TRBJ2-7; 11 positions match TRBD1. CDR1 is SEHNR, CDR2 FQNEAQ, per germline (reference sequence). This CDR3 has 13 residues. V shed 5 bases, J shed 6 bases, and the junction held 3 bases outside the gene matches. The CDR3 nucleotides read TGTGCCAGCAGCCGGGACAGGGGGAGCGAGCAGTACTTC. It encodes CASSRDRGSEQYF.

The table lists this clone with a count of one. The chain has TRBV9 and TRBJ1-4; 7 bases match TRBD1. The germline gives CDR1 SGDLS, CDR2 YYNGEE. The CDR3 sequence is 13 residues long. V lost 4 bases and J lost 7; bases outside the gene matches: 4. The DNA of the CDR3 is TGTGCCAGCAGCCCATGGACAGGTGAAAAACTGTTTTTT. As protein: CASSPWTGEKLFF.

As DNA, the CDR3 is TGTGCCTGGAGTGAGACAGGGGGCAGCAATCAGCCCCAGCATTTT. Residues: CAWSETGGSNQPQHF. The chain combines TRBV30 with TRBJ1-5; 10 positions match TRBD1. Germline lookup yields CDR1 GTSNPN and CDR2 SVGIG (reference sequence). Losses at the gene ends were 1 base for V and 1 base for J; bases not matched to a gene: 1. This CDR3 has 15 amino acids.

The V call is TRBV18, the J call TRBJ1-1; D not certain. The CDR3 has 14 residues. Germline V gene lookup returns CDR1 KGHSH and CDR2 LQKENI. Trimming took off 0 bases at V and 0 bases at J, with 5 bases between the two ends. CDR3 region: CASSPPSVNTEAFF. In DNA, the CDR3 is TGTGCCAGCTCACCACCGTCAGTGAACACTGAAGCTTTCTTT.

The V call is TRBV29-1, the J call TRBJ1-3, with 9 bases that match TRBD1. The V segment lost 0 bases and the J segment 5 bases; nucleotides outside the gene matches: 5. This CDR3 contains 15 residues. CDR1 SQVTM and CDR2 ANQGSEA come from the germline V gene. The CDR3: CSVEDLGQGRNTIYF. CDR3 nucleotides: TGCAGCGTTGAAGATCTCGGACAGGGGAGAAACACCATATATTTT.